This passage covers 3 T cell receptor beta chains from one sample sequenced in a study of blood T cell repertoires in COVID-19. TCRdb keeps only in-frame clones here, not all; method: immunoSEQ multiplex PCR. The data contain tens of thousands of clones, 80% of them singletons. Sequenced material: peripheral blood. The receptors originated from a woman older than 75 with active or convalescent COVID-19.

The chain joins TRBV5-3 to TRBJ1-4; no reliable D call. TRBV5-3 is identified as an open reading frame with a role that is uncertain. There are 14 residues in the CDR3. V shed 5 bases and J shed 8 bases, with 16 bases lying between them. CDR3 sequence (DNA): TGTGCCAGAAGAATGGGAGGCGTTAAAGAAAAACTGTTTTTT. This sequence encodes CARRMGGVKEKLFF.

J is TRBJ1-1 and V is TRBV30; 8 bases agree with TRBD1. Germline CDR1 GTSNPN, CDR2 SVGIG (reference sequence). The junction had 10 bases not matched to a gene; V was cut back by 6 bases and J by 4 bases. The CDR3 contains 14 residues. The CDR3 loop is CACLRRGPLTEAFF. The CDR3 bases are TGTGCCTGCCTTCGCAGGGGGCCCCTCACTGAAGCTTTCTTT. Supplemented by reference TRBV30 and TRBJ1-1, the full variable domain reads SQTIHQWPATLVQPVGSPLSLECTVEGTSNPNLYWYRQAAGRGLQLLFYSVGIGQISSEVPQNLSASRPQDRQFILSSKKLLLSDSGFYLCACLRRGPLTEAFFGQGTRLTVV.

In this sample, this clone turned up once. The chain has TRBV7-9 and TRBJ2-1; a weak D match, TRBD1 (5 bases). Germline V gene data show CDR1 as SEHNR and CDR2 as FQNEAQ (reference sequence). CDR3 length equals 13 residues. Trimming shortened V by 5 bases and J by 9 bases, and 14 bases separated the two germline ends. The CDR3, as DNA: TGTGCCAGCAGCCCCCAGGGTACAGGTGAGCAGTTCTTC. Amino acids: CASSPQGTGEQFF.